This T cell receptor (beta chain) came from a study of OX40 agonist ivuxolimab in advanced cancers. Study information: Prior checkpoint blockade (anti-PD-1, anti-PD-L1 or anti-CTLA-4) was permitted; roughly 40% had it. The study reported partial responses in three patients: one hepatocellular carcinoma, two cutaneous melanoma.

Repertoires were generated with immunoSEQ multiplex PCR, while TCRdb's copy carries only in-frame clones and drops some. The top ten clones hold over 9.5% of a sample with tens of thousands of clones, 70% to 90% of them seen once. Trimming at V came to 3 bases and at J to 5 bases, leaving 3 bases not matched to a gene. The CDR3 is 13 amino acids. CDR1 is SQVTM, CDR2 ANQGSEA, per germline. Peripheral blood came from all dose cohorts at three timepoints. This clone appeared once. The antigen is not known. Study observations and caveats: Several nonresponders also turned out to have low normalized T-cell clonal expansion.

The sample consisted of CD4+ or CD8+ T cells sorted from blood, taken in a trial of the OX40 agonist ivuxolimab. This TCR was sampled from an adult with an advanced solid tumor such as melanoma, head and neck, liver or kidney cancer. The chain couples TRBV29-1 to TRBJ2-2; 7 bases agree with TRBD2. The CDR3 coding sequence is TGCAGCGTTGATCGGGGGGTTACCGGGGAGCTGTTTTTT. Translation gives CSVDRGVTGELFF.